This entry features one TCR beta chain sequence. Alongside a J-beta primer mix, a sample-barcoded 5' primer served in a second PCR lasting roughly 6 to 11 cycles. TCRdb itself ran the 5' RACE reads through MiXCR, one entry per CDR3 protein. The sample lists some 370,000 distinct CDR3 sequences, about 52% occurring once. CDR1 and CDR2 (germline): SGDLS, YYNGEE. The CDR3 is made up of 14 amino acids. V shed 4 bases, J shed 5 bases, and the junction held 8 bases outside the gene matches. The data stem from a study of blood T cells in healthy people across ages. Sequencing input: blood. The TCR sequence derives from a man aged 55-75 years in good health. The chain joins TRBV9 to TRBJ1-1; 7 bases agree with TRBD1. The CDR3 bases are TGTGCCAGCAGCTCGCGGACAGGTTGGACTGAAGCTTTCTTT. Translated: CASSSRTGWTEAFF.